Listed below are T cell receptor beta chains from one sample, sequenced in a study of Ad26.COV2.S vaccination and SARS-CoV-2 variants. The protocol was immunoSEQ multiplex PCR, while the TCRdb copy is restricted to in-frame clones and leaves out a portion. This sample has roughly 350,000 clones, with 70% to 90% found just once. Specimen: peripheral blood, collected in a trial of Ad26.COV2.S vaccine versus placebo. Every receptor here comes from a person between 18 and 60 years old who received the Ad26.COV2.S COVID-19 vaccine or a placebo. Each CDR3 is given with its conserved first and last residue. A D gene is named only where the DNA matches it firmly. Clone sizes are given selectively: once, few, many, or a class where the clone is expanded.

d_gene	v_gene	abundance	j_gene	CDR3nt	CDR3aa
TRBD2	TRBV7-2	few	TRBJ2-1	TGTGCCAGCAGCCGTAGCGGGGGGGTCTACAATGAGCAGTTCTTC	CASSRSGGVYNEQFF
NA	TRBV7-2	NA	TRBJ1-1	TGTGCCAGCAGCGCTACATCGGGGATTAACACTGAAGCTTTCTTT	CASSATSGINTEAFF
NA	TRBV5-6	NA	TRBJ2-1	TGTGCCAGCAGCTTGGGGCAAGGATACCTGGGTAATGAGCAGTTCTTC	CASSLGQGYLGNEQFF
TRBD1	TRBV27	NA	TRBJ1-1	TGTGCCAGCAGTTTCGGACAGGGGTTGAGGACTGAAGCTTTCTTT	CASSFGQGLRTEAFF
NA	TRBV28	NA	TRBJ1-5	TGTGCCAGCAATTGGGGTCGCCGGCAGCCCCAGCATTTT	CASNWGRRQPQHF
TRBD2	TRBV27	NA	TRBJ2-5	TGTGCCAGCAGTCGAAGACTAGCGGGAGGGCCAATGGAGACCCAGTACTTC	CASSRRLAGGPMETQYF
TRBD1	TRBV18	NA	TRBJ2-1	TGTGCCAGCTCACCAGGGACAGGGGCCTACAATGAGCAGTTCTTC	CASSPGTGAYNEQFF
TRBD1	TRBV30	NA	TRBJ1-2	TGTGCCTTCTTCACTGGACAGGGCGGACGGTTATACTATGGCTACACCTTC	CAFFTGQGGRLYYGYTF
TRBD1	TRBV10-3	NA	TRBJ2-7	TGTGCCATCAGTTCCTTACAGGGGCGGGAGCAGTACTTC	CAISSLQGREQYF
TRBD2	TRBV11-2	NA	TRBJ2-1	TGTGCCAGCAGCTTAGGGACTAGCGGGAGAACCCACAATGAGCAGTTCTTC	CASSLGTSGRTHNEQFF
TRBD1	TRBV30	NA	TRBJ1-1	TGTGCCTGGAATGGACAGGGAGGAGGAACTGAAGCTTTCTTT	CAWNGQGGGTEAFF
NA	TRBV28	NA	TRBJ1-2	TGTGCCAGCAGTCCCACCTGGGGGGCTAGGGTCACCTTC	CASSPTWGARVTF
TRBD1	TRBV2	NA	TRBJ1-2	TGTGCCAGCACCCGACAGGGGGCAATCCATGGCTACACCTTC	CASTRQGAIHGYTF
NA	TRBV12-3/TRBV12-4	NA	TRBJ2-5	TGTGCCAGCAGTTTACTGGCCCAAGAGACCCAGTACTTC	CASSLLAQETQYF
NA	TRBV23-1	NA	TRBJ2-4	TGCGCCAGCAGGTCCTTAAACATTCAGTACTTC	CASRSLNIQYF
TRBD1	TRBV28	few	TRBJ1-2	TGTGCCAGCAGTCCGACCAGGGGGTATGGCTACACCTTC	CASSPTRGYGYTF
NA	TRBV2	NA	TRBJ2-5	TGTGCCAGCAGTGAACAGACACGAAAGTACCAAGAGACCCAGTACTTC	CASSEQTRKYQETQYF
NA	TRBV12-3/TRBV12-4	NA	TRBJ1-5	TGTGCCAGCAGTCAAAACAGGGTTGGGCCCCAGCATTTT	CASSQNRVGPQHF
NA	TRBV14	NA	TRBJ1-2	TGTGCCAGCAGTCTCCATCGGAGGGGAGCGGAAAGAAATGGCTACACCTTC	CASSLHRRGAERNGYTF
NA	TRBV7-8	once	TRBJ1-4	TGTGCCAGCAGCTTAGTTCGGCGGACTAATGAAAAACTGTTTTTT	CASSLVRRTNEKLFF
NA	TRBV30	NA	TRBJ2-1	TGTGCCTGGAGGGAGGGAGGCTCCTACAATGAGCAGTTCTTC	CAWREGGSYNEQFF
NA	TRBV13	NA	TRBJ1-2	TGTGCCAGCAGCTCTACCTACTATGGCTACACCTTC	CASSSTYYGYTF
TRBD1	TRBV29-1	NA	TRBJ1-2	TGCAGCGTCGACGACAGGGCTTGGGGCTACACCTTC	CSVDDRAWGYTF
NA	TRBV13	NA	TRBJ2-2	TGTGCCAGCAGGGCAGGGGCTTTAAACACCGGGGAGCTGTTTTTT	CASRAGALNTGELFF
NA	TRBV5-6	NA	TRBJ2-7	TGTGCCAGCAGCTTGGCGGGACGCGAGCAGTACTTC	CASSLAGREQYF
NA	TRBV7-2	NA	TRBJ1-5	TGTGCCAGCAGCTTATTTGACGGCGGAAGTCAGCCCCAGCATTTT	CASSLFDGGSQPQHF
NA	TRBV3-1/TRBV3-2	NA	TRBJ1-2	TGTGCCAGCAGCCAAGAGGAGGGGACCTATGGCTACACCTTC	CASSQEEGTYGYTF
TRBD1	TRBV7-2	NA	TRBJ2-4	TGTGCCAGCAGCTTCGTCGGGACAGGACAAAACATTCAGTACTTC	CASSFVGTGQNIQYF
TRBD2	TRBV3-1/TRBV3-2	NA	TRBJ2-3	TGTGCCAGCAGGCCGAGCGGGGCGAACACAGATACGCAGTATTTT	CASRPSGANTDTQYF
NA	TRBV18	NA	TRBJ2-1	TGTGCCAGCTCACCACCCCGGGGGTTAAATGAGCAGTTCTTC	CASSPPRGLNEQFF
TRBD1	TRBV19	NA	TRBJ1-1	TGTGCCAGTAGTGTGAGGGACCAGGGGGCTGAAGCTTTCTTT	CASSVRDQGAEAFF
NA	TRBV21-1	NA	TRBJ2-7	TGTGCCAGCAACACGGACAGGGACCCCTACGAGCAGTACTTC	CASNTDRDPYEQYF
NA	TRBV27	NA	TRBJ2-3	TGTGCCAGCAGTTTATACGGGACCATCACAGATACGCAGTATTTT	CASSLYGTITDTQYF
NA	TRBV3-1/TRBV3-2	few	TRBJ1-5	TGTGCCAGCAGCCAAGGGGGGGGGAACAATCAGCCCCAGCATTTT	CASSQGGGNNQPQHF
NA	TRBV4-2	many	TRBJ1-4	TGTGCCAGCAGCCCCAGGGAGGGGGCAACTAATGAAAAACTGTTTTTT	CASSPREGATNEKLFF
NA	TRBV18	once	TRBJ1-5	TGTGCCAGCTCACCAGACAGTTCCAATCAGCCCCAGCATTTT	CASSPDSSNQPQHF
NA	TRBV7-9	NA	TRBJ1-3	TGTGCCAGCAGCGGACGCGGGACTGAAGGAAACACCATATATTTT	CASSGRGTEGNTIYF
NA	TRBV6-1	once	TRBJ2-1	TGTGCCAGCAGTGATGTGACGGGAAGTAATTTCTTC	CASSDVTGSNFF
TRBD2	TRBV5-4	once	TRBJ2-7	TGTGCCAGCAGCCCCCCTAGCGGGAGAGAGTACGAGCAGTACTTC	CASSPPSGREYEQYF
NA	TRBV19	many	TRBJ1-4	TGTGCCAGTAGCCCCGGGACGCTTGAAAAACTGTTTTTT	CASSPGTLEKLFF
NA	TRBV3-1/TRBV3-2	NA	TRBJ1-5	TGTGCCACCCGGCAGAGGGGCAATCAGCCCCAGCATTTT	CATRQRGNQPQHF
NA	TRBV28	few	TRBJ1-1	TGTGCCAGCACTAATGAGGAGCCTGAAGCTTTCTTT	CASTNEEPEAFF
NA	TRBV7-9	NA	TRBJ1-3	TGTGCCAGCAGCTTAGGAATCATACCGGAATACACCATATATTTT	CASSLGIIPEYTIYF
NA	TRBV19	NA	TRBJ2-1	TGTGCCAGTAGTCCCCTATGGGCGCAGTTCTTC	CASSPLWAQFF
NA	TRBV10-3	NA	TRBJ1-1	TGTGCCATCAGTCCCGGGACGAACACTGAAGCTTTCTTT	CAISPGTNTEAFF
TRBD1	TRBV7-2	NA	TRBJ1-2	TGTGCCAGCAGCTCCGGGACAGCAGATGGCTACACCTTC	CASSSGTADGYTF
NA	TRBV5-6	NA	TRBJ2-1	TGTGCCAGCAGCTTGGTTACGGGGAATGAGCAGTTCTTC	CASSLVTGNEQFF
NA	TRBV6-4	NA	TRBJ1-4	TGTGCCAGCAGTGTTGGACCGACAGTCGTACTGTTTTTT	CASSVGPTVVLFF